Following are 22 T cell receptor beta chains from one sample sequenced in a study of regulatory T cells in long-lasting Graves disease. Time point indicated: persistent/refractory GD, antithyroid drugs over 5 years with positive TRAb. Making the TCR library involved RNA that had been extracted from PBMCs. TCR beta libraries were built with iRepertoire HTBI primers and Arm-PCR of CDR3 regions. TCRdb re-analysed the multiplex PCR reads in MiXCR, keeping a single row per CDR3 protein. The sample includes some 470,000 distinct CDR3 sequences, under 25% of them seen just once. The sequencing used peripheral blood mononuclear cells (PBMCs), collected when the disease was refractory, from a patient treated with antithyroid drugs. These receptors all stem from a female donor with Graves disease.

Concerning this clonotype itself: This clone may be a read error of a much larger clone one base away. The V call is TRBV7-2, the J call TRBJ1-1, with D perhaps TRBD1 (5 bases). Trimming took 5 bases from V and 4 from J, leaving 17 bases between them. Germline-derived CDR1 and CDR2 are SGHTA and FQGNSA. CDR3 length: 15 amino acids. The CDR3 is CASSRIGEEVTEAFF. Here the CDR3 DNA reads TGTGCCAGCAGCCGAATAGGGGAAGAGGTCACTGAAGCTTTCTTT.

This clonotype was observed at least ten times. At one of its ends the junction is not consistent with the germline gene, which may arise from a read error. The CDR3 here is CASSSRPGADHF. The DNA for the CDR3 is TGTGCCAGCAGCTCAAGACCAGGGGCCGATCACTTC. This sequence joins TRBV12-3 or TRBV12-4 and TRBJ2-5; D is perhaps TRBD1 (6 bases). The CDR3 sequence is 12 residues long.

The sample holds many counts of this clonotype. The rearrangement joins TRBV28 to TRBJ1-4; tentatively, D is TRBD1 (5 bases). The CDR3 is 13 amino acids. Trimming shortened V by 10 bases and J by 6 bases, and 15 bases separated the two germline ends. Germline V gene lookup returns CDR1 MDHEN and CDR2 SYDVKM. The CDR3 nucleotides are TGTGCCATCGAGACGAGGGGAGATGAAAAACTGTTTTTT. It yields the protein CAIETRGDEKLFF.

On this clonotype: A much larger clone differs from this one at a single base, so this may be a read error. This sequence joins TRBV6-5 and TRBJ1-2; the match to TRBD1 covers 7 bases. The CDR3 has 15 residues. Germline V gene sequence: CDR1 MNHEY, CDR2 SVGAGI. The CDR3 DNA follows: TGTGCCAGCAGCATCTCGGGACAGTGGTACTATGGCCACACCTTC. It encodes CASSISGQWYYGHTF.

The rearrangement links TRBV30 to TRBJ2-5; D unclear. Trimming took off 0 bases at V and 7 bases at J, with 6 bases between the two ends. The CDR3 is 11 amino acids. Per the germline V gene, CDR1 is GTSNPN and CDR2 is SVGIG (reference sequence). CDR3 protein: CAWSVVGTQYF. CDR3 sequence (DNA): TGTGCCTGGAGTGTAGTCGGGACCCAGTACTTC. The variable domain in full, completed from reference TRBV30 and TRBJ2-5, reads SQTIHQWPATLVQPVGSPLSLECTVEGTSNPNLYWYRQAAGRGLQLLFYSVGIGQISSEVPQNLSASRPQDRQFILSSKKLLLSDSGFYLCAWSVVGTQYFGPGTRLLVL.

This clonotype showed up just a few times. The rearrangement joins TRBV5-5 to TRBJ1-5; tentatively, D is TRBD1 (5 bases). Germline assignment: CDR1 SGHKS and CDR2 YYEKEE (reference sequence). The CDR3 extends over 13 amino acids. V gave up 0 bases and J gave up 7 bases, with 8 bases separating them. The CDR3 DNA follows: TGTGCCAGCAGCTTGGCGGGGGAACAGCCCCAGCATTTT. This codes for CASSLAGEQPQHF.

This clonotype came up many times. The J gene is TRBJ2-5, the V gene TRBV19; D is possibly TRBD2 (6 bases). The V gene's germline CDR1 is LNHDA and CDR2 SQIVND (reference sequence). The CDR3 is 15 amino acids. V was shortened by 1 base and J by 5 bases, with 14 bases between the two germline ends. The CDR3 reads CASSIGGTIWETQYF. The CDR3 DNA is TGTGCCAGTAGTATAGGCGGGACCATCTGGGAGACCCAGTACTTC.

V and J are TRBV24-1 and TRBJ1-1; 9 bases fit TRBD1. Germline CDR1 and CDR2: KGHDR and SFDVKD. V lost 12 bases and J lost 6; bases outside the gene matches: 4. The CDR3 has 11 residues. The CDR3 spells CAVQGAPEAFF. In DNA form, the CDR3 reads TGTGCCGTACAGGGGGCGCCTGAAGCTTTCTTT.

The chain couples TRBV3-1 to TRBJ2-5; 7 nucleotides match TRBD2. V trimming: 1 base; J trimming: 2 bases; junction bases outside the gene matches: 7. The germline CDR1 and CDR2 sequences are LGHDT and YNNKEL (reference sequence). This CDR3 has 16 amino acids. CDR3 sequence reads: CASSQGPTGGQETQYF. The CDR3 DNA is TGTGCCAGCAGCCAAGGGCCTACGGGGGGTCAAGAGACCCAGTACTTC.

The chain joins TRBV29-1 to TRBJ1-1, with TRBD1 matching over 12 bases. Looked up from germline, CDR1 is SQVTM and CDR2 is ANQGSEA. This CDR3 region has 13 residues. V lost 7 bases to trimming and J lost 6 bases; unmatched junction nucleotides: 6. The CDR3 region is CSGGQGAKPEAFF. CDR3 sequence (DNA): TGCAGCGGGGGACAGGGGGCGAAGCCTGAAGCTTTCTTT.

This clonotype was counted ten times or more. V usage is TRBV6-9 and J usage is TRBJ1-2; TRBD1 is a possible D gene (6 bases). Trimming left V 3 bases short and J 4 bases short, with 15 bases between. The V gene's germline CDR1 is MNHGY and CDR2 SVAAGI. This CDR3 comprises 15 residues. The CDR3 here is CASSYSSGGGYGYTF. CDR3 nucleotide sequence: TGTGCCAGCAGTTACTCTTCTGGGGGCGGCTATGGCTACACCTTC.

Of note for this clonotype: Just one base apart from a much larger clone, this may be a read error. CDR3 nucleotides: TGCGCCAGCAGGGCATACCGCCTAGGGCAAGAGACCCAGTACTTC. Protein product: CASRAYRLGQETQYF. The chain carries TRBV5-1 and TRBJ2-5; the D is unclear. The CDR3 runs to 15 residues. Germline values: CDR1 SGHRS, CDR2 YFSETQ. Deletions cut 5 bases from V and 2 bases from J, with 16 bases between. Drawing the rest from reference TRBV5-1 and TRBJ2-5, the complete variable domain is KAGVTQTPRYLIKTRGQQVTLSCSPISGHRSVSWYQQTPGQGLQFLFEYFSETQRNKGNFPGRFSGRQFSNSRSEMNVSTLELGDSALYLCASRAYRLGQETQYFGPGTRLLVL.

V gene TRBV5-5 combines with J gene TRBJ2-6; D is unresolved. The germline V and J ends were trimmed by 3 bases and 4 bases, with 8 bases remaining between them. CDR1 SGHKS and CDR2 YYEKEE come from the germline V gene (reference sequence). The CDR3 is 14 residues long. CDR3 protein: CASSSLAGANVLTF. The CDR3 nucleotides read TGTGCCAGCAGCTCGCTTGCGGGGGCCAACGTCCTGACTTTC.

The rearrangement joins TRBV19 to TRBJ1-2; D is possibly TRBD1 (5 bases). V gave up 5 bases and J gave up 8 bases, with 15 bases separating them. The germline V gene has CDR1 LNHDA and CDR2 SQIVND (reference sequence). The CDR3 sequence is 13 residues long. The chain's CDR3 is CASSVPGRGGYTF. The CDR3 DNA reads as TGTGCCAGTAGTGTCCCGGGACGTGGGGGCTACACCTTC. The full variable domain, with the rest looked up from reference TRBV19 and TRBJ1-2, is DGGITQSPKYLFRKEGQNVTLSCEQNLNHDAMYWYRQDPGQGLRLIYYSQIVNDFQKGDIAEGYSVSREKKESFPLTVTSAQKNPTAFYLCASSVPGRGGYTFGSGTRLTVV.

This clonotype was seen a few times. This chain links TRBV9 with TRBJ2-7; 10 bases line up with TRBD1. V gave up 5 bases and J gave up 0 bases; unmatched junction bases: 5. This CDR3 contains 15 residues. Germline lookup yields CDR1 SGDLS and CDR2 YYNGEE. CDR3 DNA: TGTGCCAGCAGTGCCGGACAGGGGGGCTCCTACGAGCAGTACTTC. Translated, it gives CASSAGQGGSYEQYF.

V usage is TRBV7-8 and J usage is TRBJ2-6, with 7 bases matching TRBD1. After removal of 7 bases from V and 3 bases from J, the junction contained 15 bases not matched to a gene. The CDR3 runs to 18 residues. Germline CDR1 is SGHVS and CDR2 is FQNEAQ. CDR3 protein: CASKPGWRTGSGANVLTF. CDR3 in DNA: TGTGCCAGCAAGCCTGGTTGGCGGACAGGCAGTGGGGCCAACGTCCTGACTTTC.

The chain employs TRBV19 and TRBJ1-2; D is ambiguous. This CDR3 contains 14 residues. Trimming stripped 0 bases from V and 6 bases from J, with 11 bases between. CDR1 is LNHDA and CDR2 is SQIVND in the germline V gene (reference sequence). Written as DNA, the CDR3 is TGTGCCAGTAGTATAGATCCTGACGGGAATGGCTACACCTTC. This sequence encodes CASSIDPDGNGYTF.

The chain employs TRBV27 and TRBJ1-1; 7 bases are shared with TRBD1. Germline V CDR1 and CDR2: MNHEY, SMNVEV (reference sequence). CDR3 size: 13 residues. V lost 5 bases, J lost 6 bases, and 6 bases stayed unmatched. The CDR3 sequence: CASSPRDSAEAFF. Written as DNA, the CDR3 is TGTGCCAGCAGTCCCCGGGACAGCGCTGAAGCTTTCTTT.

In nucleotides, the CDR3 is TGTGCCAGCAGCCCGGCGCGGGACTCCTACAATGAGCAGTTCTTC. This gives the protein CASSPARDSYNEQFF. J is TRBJ2-1 and V is TRBV6-1; weak D call: TRBD2 (6 bases). Germline V CDR1 and CDR2: MNHNS, SASEGT. The CDR3 contains 15 residues. V lost 6 bases, J lost 0 bases, and 12 bases lay in between.

This rearrangement joins TRBV28 to TRBJ2-1, with D perhaps TRBD1 (6 bases). In germline, CDR1 is MDHEN, CDR2 SYDVKM. The CDR3 spans 16 residues. Trimming pared 5 bases from V and 6 bases from J, leaving 20 bases between. The CDR3 DNA follows: TGTGCCAGCAGTCCCCACAGGGCATCCCTTATCAATGAGCAGTTCTTC. Translating gives CASSPHRASLINEQFF.

Ten or more counts support this clonotype. The chain combines TRBV28 with TRBJ2-7; 8 positions agree with TRBD1. Trimming at V came to 3 bases and at J to 5 bases, leaving 12 bases not matched to a gene. This CDR3 spans 16 amino acids. Looked up from germline, CDR1 is MDHEN and CDR2 is SYDVKM. The CDR3 here is CASSFPPRTGRDEQYF. CDR3 bases: TGTGCCAGCAGTTTTCCTCCACGGACAGGGCGCGACGAGCAGTACTTC.

This clonotype was counted between two and nine times. One end of the junction varies from germline; a read error may be responsible. The chain's CDR3 is CASSEGGVSPLHF. The DNA of the CDR3 is TGTGCCAGCAGCGAAGGGGGCGTATCACCCCTCCACTTT. The chain has TRBV6-1 and TRBJ1-6; 7 bases line up with TRBD1. The CDR3 covers 13 residues. Germline CDR1 is MNHNS and CDR2 is SASEGT.